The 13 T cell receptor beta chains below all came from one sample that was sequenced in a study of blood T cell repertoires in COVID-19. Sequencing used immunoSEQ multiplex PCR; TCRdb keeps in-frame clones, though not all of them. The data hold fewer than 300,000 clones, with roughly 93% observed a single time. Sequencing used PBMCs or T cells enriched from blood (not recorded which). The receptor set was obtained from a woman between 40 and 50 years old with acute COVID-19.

The CDR3 is CASRRTGDSNQPQHF. CDR3 coding DNA: TGCGCCAGCAGACGGACAGGAGATAGCAATCAGCCCCAGCATTTT. The chain combines TRBV4-1 with TRBJ1-5, with 7 bases identical to TRBD1. The CDR3 spans 15 residues. Germline CDR1 MGHRA, CDR2 YSYEKL. Trimming at V came to 6 bases and at J to 0 bases, leaving 5 bases not matched to a gene.

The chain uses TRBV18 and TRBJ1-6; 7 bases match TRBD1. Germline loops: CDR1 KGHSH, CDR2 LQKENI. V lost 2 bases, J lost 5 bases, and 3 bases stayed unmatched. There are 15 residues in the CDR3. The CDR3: CASSPNRGDNSPLHF. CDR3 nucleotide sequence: TGTGCCAGCTCACCAAACAGGGGAGATAATTCACCCCTCCACTTT.

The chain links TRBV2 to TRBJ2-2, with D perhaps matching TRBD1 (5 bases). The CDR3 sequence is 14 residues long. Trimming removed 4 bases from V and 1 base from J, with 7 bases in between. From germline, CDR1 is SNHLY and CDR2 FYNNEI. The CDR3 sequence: CASSAQGNTGELFF. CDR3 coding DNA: TGTGCCAGCAGTGCGCAGGGGAACACCGGGGAGCTGTTTTTT.

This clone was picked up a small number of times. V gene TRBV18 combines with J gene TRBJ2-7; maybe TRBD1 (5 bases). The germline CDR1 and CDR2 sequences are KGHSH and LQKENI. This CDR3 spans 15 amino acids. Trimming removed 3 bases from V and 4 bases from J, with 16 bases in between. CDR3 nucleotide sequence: TGTGCCAGCTCACCCCAGAAGGGGCGCGGTTACGAGCAGTACTTC. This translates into CASSPQKGRGYEQYF.

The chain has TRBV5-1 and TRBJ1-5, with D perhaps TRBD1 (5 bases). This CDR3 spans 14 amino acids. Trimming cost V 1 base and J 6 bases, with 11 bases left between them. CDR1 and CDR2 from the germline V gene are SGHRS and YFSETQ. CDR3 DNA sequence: TGCGCCAGCAGCTTGTGGGGGGGAAGTCAGCCCCAGCATTTT. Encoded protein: CASSLWGGSQPQHF.

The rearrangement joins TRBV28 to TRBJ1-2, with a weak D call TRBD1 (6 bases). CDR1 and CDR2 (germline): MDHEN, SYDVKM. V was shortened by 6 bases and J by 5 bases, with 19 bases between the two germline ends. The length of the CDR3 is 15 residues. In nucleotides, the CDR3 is TGTGCCAGCAGGCCCCGGACAGAGCCTTATTATGGCTACACCTTC. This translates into CASRPRTEPYYGYTF.

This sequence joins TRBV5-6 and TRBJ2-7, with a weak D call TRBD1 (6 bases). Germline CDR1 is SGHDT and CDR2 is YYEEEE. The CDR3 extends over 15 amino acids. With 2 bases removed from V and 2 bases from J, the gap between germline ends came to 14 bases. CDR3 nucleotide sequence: TGTGCCAGCAGCTTAAAACCGGGACAAACCTACGAGCAGTACTTC. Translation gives CASSLKPGQTYEQYF.

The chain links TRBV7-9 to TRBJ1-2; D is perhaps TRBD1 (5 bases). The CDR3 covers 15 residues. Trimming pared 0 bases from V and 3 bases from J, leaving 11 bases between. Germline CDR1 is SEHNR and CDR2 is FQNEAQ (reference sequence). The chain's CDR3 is CASSLAEGKDYGYTF. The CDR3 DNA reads TGTGCCAGCAGCTTAGCGGAGGGGAAGGACTATGGCTACACCTTC.

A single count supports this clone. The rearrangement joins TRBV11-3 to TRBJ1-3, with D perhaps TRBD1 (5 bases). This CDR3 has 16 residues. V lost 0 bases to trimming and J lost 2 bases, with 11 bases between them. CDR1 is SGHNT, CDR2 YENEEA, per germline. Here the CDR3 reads CASSLEPPGTGNTIYF. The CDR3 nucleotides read TGTGCCAGCAGCTTAGAACCGCCAGGGACTGGAAACACCATATATTTT.

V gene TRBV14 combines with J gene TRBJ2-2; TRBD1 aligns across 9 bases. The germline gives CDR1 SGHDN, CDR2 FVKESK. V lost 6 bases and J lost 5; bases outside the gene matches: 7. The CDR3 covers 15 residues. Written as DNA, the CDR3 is TGTGCCAGCAGTTACCGACAGGGGGGGACCGGGGAGCTGTTTTTT. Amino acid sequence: CASSYRQGGTGELFF. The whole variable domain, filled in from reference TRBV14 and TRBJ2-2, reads EAGVTQFPSHSVIEKGQTVTLRCDPISGHDNLYWYRRVMGKEIKFLLHFVKESKQDESGMPNNRFLAERTGGTYSTLKVQPAELEDSGVYFCASSYRQGGTGELFFGEGSRLTVL.

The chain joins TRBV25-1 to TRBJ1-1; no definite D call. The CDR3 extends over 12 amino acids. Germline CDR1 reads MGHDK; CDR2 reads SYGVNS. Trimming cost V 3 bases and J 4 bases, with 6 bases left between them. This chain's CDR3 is CASSDRGTEAFF. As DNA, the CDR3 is TGTGCCAGCAGTGATCGAGGCACTGAAGCTTTCTTT.

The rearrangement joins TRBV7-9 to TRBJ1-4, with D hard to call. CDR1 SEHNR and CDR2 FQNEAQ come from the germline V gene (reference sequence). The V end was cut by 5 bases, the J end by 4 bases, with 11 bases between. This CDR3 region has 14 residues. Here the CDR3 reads CASSTRGINEKLFF. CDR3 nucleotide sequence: TGTGCCAGCAGCACCAGAGGTATTAATGAAAAACTGTTTTTT.

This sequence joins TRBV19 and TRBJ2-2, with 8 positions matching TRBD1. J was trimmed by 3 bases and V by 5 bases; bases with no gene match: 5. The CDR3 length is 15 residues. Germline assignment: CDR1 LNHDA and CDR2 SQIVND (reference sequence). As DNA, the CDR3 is TGTGCCAGTAGTTGGACAGGGCCATACACCGGGGAGCTGTTTTTT. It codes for CASSWTGPYTGELFF.